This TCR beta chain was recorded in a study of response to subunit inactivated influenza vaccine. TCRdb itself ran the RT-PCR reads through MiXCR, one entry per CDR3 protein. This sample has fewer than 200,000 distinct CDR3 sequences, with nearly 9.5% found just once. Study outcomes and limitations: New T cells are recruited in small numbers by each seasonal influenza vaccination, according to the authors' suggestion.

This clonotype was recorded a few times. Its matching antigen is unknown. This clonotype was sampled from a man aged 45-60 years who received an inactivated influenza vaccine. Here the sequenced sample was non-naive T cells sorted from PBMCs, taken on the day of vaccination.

The CDR3 DNA reads TGCAGCGTTTTTGACAGTGACGCTGAAGCTTTCTTT. Translation gives CSVFDSDAEAFF. The gene calls are TRBV29-1 and TRBJ1-1, with D possibly TRBD1 on 5 matching bases. The germline V and J ends were trimmed by 5 bases and 6 bases, with 13 bases remaining between them. This CDR3 is 12 amino acids long. Germline V CDR1 and CDR2: SQVTM, ANQGSEA.